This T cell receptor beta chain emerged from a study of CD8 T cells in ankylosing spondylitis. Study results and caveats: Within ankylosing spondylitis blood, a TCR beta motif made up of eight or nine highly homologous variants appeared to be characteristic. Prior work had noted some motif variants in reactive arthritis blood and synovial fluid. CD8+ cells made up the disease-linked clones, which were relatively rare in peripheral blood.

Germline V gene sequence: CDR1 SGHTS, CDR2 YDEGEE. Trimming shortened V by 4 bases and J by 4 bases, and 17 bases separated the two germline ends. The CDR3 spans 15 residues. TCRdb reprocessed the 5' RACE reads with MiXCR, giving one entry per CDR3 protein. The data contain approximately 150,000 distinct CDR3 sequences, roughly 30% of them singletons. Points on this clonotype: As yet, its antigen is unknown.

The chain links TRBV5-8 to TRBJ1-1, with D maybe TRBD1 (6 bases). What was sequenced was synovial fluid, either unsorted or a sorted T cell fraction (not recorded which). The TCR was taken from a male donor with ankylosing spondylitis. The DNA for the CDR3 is TGTGCCAGCAGCCATCGAGCCGGGGGCGGCACTGAAGCTTTCTTT. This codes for CASSHRAGGGTEAFF.